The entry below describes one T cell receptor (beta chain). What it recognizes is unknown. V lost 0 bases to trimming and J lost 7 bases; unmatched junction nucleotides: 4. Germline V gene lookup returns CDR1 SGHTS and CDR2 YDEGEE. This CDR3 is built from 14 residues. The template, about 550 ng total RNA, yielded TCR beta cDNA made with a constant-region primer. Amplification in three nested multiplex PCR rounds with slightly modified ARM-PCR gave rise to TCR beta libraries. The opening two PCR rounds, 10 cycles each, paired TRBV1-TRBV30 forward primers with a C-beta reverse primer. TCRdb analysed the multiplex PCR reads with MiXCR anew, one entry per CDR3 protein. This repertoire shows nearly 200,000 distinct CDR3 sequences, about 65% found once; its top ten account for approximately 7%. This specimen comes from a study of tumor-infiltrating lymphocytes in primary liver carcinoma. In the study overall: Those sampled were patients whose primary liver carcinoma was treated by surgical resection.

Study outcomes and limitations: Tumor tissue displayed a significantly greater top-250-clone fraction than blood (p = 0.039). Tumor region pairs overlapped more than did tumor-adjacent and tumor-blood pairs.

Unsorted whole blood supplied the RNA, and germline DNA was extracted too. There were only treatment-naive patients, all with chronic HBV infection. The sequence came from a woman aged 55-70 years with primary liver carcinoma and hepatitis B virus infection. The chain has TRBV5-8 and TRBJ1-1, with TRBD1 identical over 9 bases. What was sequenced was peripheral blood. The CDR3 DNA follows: TGTGCCAGCAGCTTGGTCTGGACAGGGGATGAAGCTTTCTTT. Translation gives CASSLVWTGDEAFF.